The clone carrying this TCR beta chain has at least ten counts. Its antigen is unidentified. This entry comes from a study of CD8 T cells in ankylosing spondylitis. Whole-study findings and limits: Among TCR beta sequences, a motif of eight highly homologous variants appeared characteristic of ankylosing spondylitis blood.

Germline V CDR1 and CDR2: MNHEY, SVGEGT. Losses at the gene ends were 7 bases for V and 1 base for J; bases not matched to a gene: 8. The CDR3 runs to 16 residues. A quantitative 5'-RACE method, one with molecular barcodes, was used to make TCR beta libraries. TCRdb reanalysed the 5' RACE reads using MiXCR and keeps one entry per CDR3 protein. The repertoire holds 200,000 to 300,000 distinct CDR3 sequences, with 8% to 9.5% as singletons. This clonotype was sampled from a male donor with ankylosing spondylitis or in good health (not recorded which). V and J are TRBV6-2 or TRBV6-3 and TRBJ2-4, with 9 bases that match TRBD1. The source material was blood, either unsorted or a sorted T cell fraction (not recorded which). The CDR3 loop is CASNNRGLRAKNIQYF. CDR3 nucleotide sequence: TGTGCCAGCAATAACAGGGGGCTAAGGGCCAAAAACATTCAGTACTTC.